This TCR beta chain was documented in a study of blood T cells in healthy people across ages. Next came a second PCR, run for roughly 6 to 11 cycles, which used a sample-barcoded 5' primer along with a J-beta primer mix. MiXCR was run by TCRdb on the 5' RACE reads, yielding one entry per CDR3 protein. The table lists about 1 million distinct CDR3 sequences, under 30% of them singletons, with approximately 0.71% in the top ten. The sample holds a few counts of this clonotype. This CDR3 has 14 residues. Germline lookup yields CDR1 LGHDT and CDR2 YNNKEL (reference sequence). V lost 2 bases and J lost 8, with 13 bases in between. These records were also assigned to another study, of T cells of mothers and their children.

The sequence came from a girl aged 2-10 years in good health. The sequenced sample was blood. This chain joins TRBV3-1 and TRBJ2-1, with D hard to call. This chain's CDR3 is CASSQNLESDEQFF. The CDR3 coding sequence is TGTGCCAGCAGCCAAAATCTGGAGTCCGATGAGCAGTTCTTC.